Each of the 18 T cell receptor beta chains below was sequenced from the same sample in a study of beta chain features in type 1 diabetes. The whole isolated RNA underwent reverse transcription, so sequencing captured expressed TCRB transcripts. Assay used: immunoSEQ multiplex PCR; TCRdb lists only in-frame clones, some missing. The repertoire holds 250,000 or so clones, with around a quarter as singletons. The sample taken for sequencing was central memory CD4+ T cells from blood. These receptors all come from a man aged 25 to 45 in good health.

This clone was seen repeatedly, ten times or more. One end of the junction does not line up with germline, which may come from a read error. The CDR3 nucleotides read TGTGCCAGCTCACCAAGAGGCGGCTCCAACAATGAGCAGTTCTTC. The encoded protein is CASSPRGGSNNEQFF. The chain carries TRBV18 and TRBJ2-1; no clear D gene. Per the germline V gene, CDR1 is KGHSH and CDR2 is LQKENI. This CDR3 has 15 amino acids.

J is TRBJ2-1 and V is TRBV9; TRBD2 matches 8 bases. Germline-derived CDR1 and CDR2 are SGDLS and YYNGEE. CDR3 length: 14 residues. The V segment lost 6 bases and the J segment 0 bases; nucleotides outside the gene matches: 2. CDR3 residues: CASTGRASYNEQFF. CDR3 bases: TGTGCCAGCACCGGGAGGGCCTCCTACAATGAGCAGTTCTTC.

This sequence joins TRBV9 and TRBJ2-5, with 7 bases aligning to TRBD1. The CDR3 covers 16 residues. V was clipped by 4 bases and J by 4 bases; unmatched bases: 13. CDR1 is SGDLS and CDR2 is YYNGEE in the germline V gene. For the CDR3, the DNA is TGTGCCAGCAGCCCCCAGACAGGGCCTAGTATAGAGACCCAGTACTTC. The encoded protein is CASSPQTGPSIETQYF. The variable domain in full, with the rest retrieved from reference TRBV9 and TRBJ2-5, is DSGVTQTPKHLITATGQRVTLRCSPRSGDLSVYWYQQSLDQGLQFLIQYYNGEERAKGNILERFSAQQFPDLHSELNLSSLELGDSALYFCASSPQTGPSIETQYFGPGTRLLVL.

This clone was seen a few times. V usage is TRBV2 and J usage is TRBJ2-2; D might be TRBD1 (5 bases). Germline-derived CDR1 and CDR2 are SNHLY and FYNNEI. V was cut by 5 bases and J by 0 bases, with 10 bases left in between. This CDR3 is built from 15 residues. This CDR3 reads CASSSQGTNTGELFF. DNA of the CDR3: TGTGCCAGCAGTAGTCAGGGCACGAACACCGGGGAGCTGTTTTTT.

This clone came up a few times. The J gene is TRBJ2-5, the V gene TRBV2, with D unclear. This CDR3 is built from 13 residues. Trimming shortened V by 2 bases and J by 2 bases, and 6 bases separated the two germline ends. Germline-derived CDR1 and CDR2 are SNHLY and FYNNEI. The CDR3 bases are TGTGCCAGCAGTGAAATGATACAAGAGACCCAGTACTTC. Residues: CASSEMIQETQYF.

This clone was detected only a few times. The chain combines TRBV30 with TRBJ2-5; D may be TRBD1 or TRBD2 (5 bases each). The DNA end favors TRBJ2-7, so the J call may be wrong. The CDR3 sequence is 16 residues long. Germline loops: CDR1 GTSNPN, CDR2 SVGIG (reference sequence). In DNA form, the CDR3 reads TGTGCCTGGAGTGTTTGGGGGAGAGGAAGCTCCTACGAGCAGTACTTC. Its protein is CAWSVWGRGSSYEQYF.

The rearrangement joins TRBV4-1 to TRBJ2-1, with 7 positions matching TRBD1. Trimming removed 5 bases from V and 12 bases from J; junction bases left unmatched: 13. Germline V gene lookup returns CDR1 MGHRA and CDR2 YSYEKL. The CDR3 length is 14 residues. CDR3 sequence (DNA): TGCGCCAGCAGCTACCCGGGACAGCAAACTGGGCAGTTCTTC. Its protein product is CASSYPGQQTGQFF.

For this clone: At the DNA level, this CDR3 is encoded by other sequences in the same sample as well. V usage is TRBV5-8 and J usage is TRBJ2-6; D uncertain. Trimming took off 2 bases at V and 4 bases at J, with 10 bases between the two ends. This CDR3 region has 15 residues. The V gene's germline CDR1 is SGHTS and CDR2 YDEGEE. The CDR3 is CASSLGQPGANVLTF. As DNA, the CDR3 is TGTGCCAGCAGCTTAGGGCAGCCAGGGGCCAACGTCCTGACTTTC.

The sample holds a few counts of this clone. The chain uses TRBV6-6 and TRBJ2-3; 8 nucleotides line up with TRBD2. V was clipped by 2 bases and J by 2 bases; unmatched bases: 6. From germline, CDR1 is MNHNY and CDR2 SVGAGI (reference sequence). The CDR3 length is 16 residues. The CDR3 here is CASSYVAGRVTDTQYF. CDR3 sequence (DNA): TGTGCCAGCAGTTACGTAGCGGGGAGGGTCACAGATACGCAGTATTTT.

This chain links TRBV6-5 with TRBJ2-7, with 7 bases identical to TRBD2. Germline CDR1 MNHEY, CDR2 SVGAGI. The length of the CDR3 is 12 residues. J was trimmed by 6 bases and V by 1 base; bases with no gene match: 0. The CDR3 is CASSYLAGEQYF. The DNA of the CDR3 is TGTGCCAGCAGTTACTTAGCGGGCGAGCAGTACTTC.

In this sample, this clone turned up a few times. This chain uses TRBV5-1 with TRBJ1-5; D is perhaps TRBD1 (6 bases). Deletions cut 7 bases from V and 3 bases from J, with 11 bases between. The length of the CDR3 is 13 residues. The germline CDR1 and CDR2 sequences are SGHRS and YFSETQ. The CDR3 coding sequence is TGCGCCAGCGAACGACAGGACAATCAGCCCCAGCATTTT. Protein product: CASERQDNQPQHF.

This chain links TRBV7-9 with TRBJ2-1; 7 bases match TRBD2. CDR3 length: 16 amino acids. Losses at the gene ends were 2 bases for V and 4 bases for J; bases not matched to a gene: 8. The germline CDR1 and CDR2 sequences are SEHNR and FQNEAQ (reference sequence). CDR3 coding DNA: TGTGCCAGCAGCTTAAAAGCGGGACTGGGATACAATGAGCAGTTCTTC. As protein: CASSLKAGLGYNEQFF.

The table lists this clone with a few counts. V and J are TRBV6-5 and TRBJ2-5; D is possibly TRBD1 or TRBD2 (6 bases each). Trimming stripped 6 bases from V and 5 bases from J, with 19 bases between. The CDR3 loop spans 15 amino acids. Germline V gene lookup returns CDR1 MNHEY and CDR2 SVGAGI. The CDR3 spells CASRRGTSGRETQYF. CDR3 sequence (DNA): TGTGCCAGCAGGCGCGGGACATCGGGTCGGGAGACCCAGTACTTC.

The CDR3 coding sequence is TGTGCCACCAGCAGAGTTCAAGGGGGCGACACTGAAGCTTTCTTT. Translation: CATSRVQGGDTEAFF. V gene TRBV15 combines with J gene TRBJ1-1; TRBD1 aligns across 7 bases. This CDR3 is built from 15 residues. Per germline, CDR1 LNHNV and CDR2 YYDKDF (reference sequence). The J segment lost 3 bases and the V segment lost 1 base, leaving 5 bases of the junction unmatched.

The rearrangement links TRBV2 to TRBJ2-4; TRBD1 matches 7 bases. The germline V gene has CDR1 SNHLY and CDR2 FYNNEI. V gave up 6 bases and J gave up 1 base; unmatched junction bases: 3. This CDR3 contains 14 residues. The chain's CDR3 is CASRPTGAKNIQYF. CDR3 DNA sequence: TGTGCCAGCAGACCGACAGGGGCCAAAAACATTCAGTACTTC.

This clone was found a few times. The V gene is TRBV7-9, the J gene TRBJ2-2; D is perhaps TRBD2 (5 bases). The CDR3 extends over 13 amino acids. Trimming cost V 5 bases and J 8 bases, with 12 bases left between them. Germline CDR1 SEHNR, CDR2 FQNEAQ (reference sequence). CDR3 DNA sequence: TGTGCCAGCAGCATCACGAGGGAAGGGGAGCTGTTTTTT. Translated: CASSITREGELFF.

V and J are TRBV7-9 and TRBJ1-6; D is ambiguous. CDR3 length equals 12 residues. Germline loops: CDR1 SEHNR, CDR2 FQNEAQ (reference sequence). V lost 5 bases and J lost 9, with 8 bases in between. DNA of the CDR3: TGTGCCAGCAGCCGCGACTCTTCACCCCTCCACTTT. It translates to CASSRDSSPLHF.

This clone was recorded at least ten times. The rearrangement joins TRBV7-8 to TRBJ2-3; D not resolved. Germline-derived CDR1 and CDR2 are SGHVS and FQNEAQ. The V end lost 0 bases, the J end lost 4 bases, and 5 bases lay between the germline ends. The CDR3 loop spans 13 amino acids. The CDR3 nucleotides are TGTGCCAGCAGCTTAGCCGGGCCAGATACGCAGTATTTT. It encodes CASSLAGPDTQYF.